The table lists the clone carrying this TCR beta chain with a few counts. The CDR3 runs 16 residues. In germline, CDR1 is SEHNR, CDR2 FQNEAQ (reference sequence). The V and J ends lost 3 bases and 11 bases respectively, with 25 bases between them. For TCRbeta, the library was prepared with unique molecular identifiers. TCRdb reanalysed the PCR reads using MiXCR and keeps one entry per CDR3 protein. The top ten clones hold 25% to 30% of a sample with hundreds of thousands of distinct CDR3 sequences, roughly 15% of them seen once. This sample is part of a study of T-cell reconstitution after alpha-beta-depleted transplantation in children.

This specimen was PBMCs, mostly from graft donor cells, taken 360 days after TCRalphabeta/CD19-depleted stem cell transplant. This chain links TRBV7-9 with TRBJ1-1, with no clear D. The clonotype was recovered from a boy younger than two who had a stem cell transplant for Wiskott-Aldrich syndrome, so the T cells may come from the graft donor. Written as DNA, the CDR3 is TGTGCCAGCAGCTTTATCCCGAGCCGGACGGCCCTTGGCGCTTTCTTT. It is translated as CASSFIPSRTALGAFF.